This note documents a single TCR beta chain sequence. Its specificity is not known. This entry comes from a study of cytomegalovirus exposure and HLA in healthy donors. The study's findings and limits: A later analysis found most CMV-associated TCR beta chains apparently HLA-restricted. A missense DCLRE1C variant was associated with V- and J-gene trimming of TCR beta chains in a later analysis, and an independent cohort replicated the association.

Primers: 60 Vbeta forward and 13 Jbeta reverse. This table comes from immunoSEQ multiplex PCR, and its TCRdb copy is limited to in-frame clones, with some not included. Of over 150,000 clones in the sample, around 72% were seen once. Trimming pared 6 bases from V and 5 bases from J, leaving 14 bases between. This CDR3 region has 14 residues. The germline gives CDR1 SGDLS, CDR2 YYNGEE. Material for sequencing was PBMCs. The TCR comes from a woman in her 50s in good health and CMV-seropositive. V and J are TRBV9 and TRBJ2-2; D possibly corresponds to TRBD1 (5 bases). CDR3 bases: TGTGCCAGCAAAGGGCAGGGTGTAACCGGGGAGCTGTTTTTT. It yields the protein CASKGQGVTGELFF.